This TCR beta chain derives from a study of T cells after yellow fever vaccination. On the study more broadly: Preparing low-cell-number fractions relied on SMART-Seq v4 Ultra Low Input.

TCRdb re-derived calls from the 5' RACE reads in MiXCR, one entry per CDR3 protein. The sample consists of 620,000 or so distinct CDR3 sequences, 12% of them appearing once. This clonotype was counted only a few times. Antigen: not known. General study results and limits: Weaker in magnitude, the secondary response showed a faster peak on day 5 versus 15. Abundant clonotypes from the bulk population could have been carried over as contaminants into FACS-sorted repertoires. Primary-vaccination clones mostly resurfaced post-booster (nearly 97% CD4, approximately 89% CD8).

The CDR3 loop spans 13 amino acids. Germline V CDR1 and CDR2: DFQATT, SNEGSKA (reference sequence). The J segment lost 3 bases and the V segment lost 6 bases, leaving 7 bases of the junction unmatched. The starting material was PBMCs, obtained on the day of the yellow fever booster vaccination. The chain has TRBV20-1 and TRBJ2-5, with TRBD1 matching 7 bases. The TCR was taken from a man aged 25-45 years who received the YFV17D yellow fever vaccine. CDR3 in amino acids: CSAESGTEETQYF. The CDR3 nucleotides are TGCAGTGCCGAGTCTGGGACAGAAGAGACCCAGTACTTC.